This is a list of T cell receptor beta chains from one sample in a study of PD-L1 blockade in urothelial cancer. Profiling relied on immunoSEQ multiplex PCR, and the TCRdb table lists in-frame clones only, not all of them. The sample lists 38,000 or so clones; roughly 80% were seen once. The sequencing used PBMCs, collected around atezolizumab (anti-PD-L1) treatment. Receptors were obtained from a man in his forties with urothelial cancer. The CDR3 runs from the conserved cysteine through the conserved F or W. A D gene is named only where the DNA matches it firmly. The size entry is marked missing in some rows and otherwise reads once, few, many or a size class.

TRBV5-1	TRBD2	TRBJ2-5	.	CASSLGLAGGWQETQYF
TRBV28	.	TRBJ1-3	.	CASSLWGRIYF
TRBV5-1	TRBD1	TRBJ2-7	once	CASSLVWDSGLEQYF
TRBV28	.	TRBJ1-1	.	CASSLGSQLNTEAFF
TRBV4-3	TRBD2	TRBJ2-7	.	CASSQDRAGASYEQYF
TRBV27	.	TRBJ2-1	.	CASSLAVSVSYNEQFF
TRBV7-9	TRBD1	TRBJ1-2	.	CASSPGTGVRIWYGYTF
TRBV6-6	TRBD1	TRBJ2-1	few	CASSGRDSSYNEQFF
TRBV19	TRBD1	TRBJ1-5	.	CASSIEGQGRYQPQHF
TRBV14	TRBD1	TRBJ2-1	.	CASSHITGENEQFF
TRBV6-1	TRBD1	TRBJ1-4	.	CASCRGRGVEKLFF
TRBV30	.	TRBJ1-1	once	CAWGGVGNTEAFF
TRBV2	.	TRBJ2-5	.	CASSLGGTQYF
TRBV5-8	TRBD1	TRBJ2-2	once	CASSSLPGTVPGELFF
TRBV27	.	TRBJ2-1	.	CASRRGDSAYNEQFF
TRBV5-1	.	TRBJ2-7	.	CASSSPSYEQYF
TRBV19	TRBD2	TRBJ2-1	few	CASSILSPLREFSNEQFF
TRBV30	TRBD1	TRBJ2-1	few	CAWGKRQGVSSYNEQFF
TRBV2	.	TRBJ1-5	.	CASRKGQGEVQPQHF
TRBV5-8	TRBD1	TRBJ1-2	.	CASSSPDRGVFGGYTF
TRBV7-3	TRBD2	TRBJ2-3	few	CASSLTAGGTSGFTDTQYF
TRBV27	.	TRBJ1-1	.	CASSLRGNTEAFF
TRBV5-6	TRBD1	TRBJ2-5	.	CASSLPSWDRGKGTQYF
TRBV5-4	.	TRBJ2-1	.	CASSLAGLSDGGSYNEQFF
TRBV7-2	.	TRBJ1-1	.	CASSHPPENTEAFF
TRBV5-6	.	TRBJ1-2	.	CASSLKGSGYTF
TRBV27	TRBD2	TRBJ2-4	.	CASSLSGLAGLAKNIQYF
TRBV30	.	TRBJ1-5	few	CAWSVRGGQPQHF
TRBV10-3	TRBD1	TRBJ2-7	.	CAISEGTDNHQVYEQYF
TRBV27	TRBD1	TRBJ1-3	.	CASSWTGGSGNTIYF
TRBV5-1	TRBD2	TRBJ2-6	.	CASSGEGSGANVLTF
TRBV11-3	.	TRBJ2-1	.	CASSFSPRNEQFF
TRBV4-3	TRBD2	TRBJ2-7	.	CASSQAAASGSSSYEQYF
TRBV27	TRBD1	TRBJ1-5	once	CASKGALSNQPQHF
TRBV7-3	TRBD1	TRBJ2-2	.	CASSYRGNTGELFF
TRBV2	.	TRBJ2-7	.	CASSQTEAYEQYF
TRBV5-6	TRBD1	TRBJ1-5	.	CASSLQQGYQPQHF
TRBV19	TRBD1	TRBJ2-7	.	CASSTGTGYHEQYF
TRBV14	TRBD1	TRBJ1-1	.	CASSQLGSPGQINTEAFF
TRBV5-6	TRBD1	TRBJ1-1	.	CASSGGQGLRTEAFF
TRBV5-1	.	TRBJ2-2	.	CASSLAGVVANTGELFF
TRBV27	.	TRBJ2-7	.	CASSFIGTGAGEQYF
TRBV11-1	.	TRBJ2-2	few	CASSLRDWRTGELFF
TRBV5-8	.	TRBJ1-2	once	CASSFTGSVDYGYTF
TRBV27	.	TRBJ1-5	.	CASSLRDSNQPQHF
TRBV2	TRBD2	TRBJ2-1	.	CASISGRAPNEQFF
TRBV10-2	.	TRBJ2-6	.	CASREWGAGANVLTF
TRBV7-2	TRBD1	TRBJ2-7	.	CASSLAPGQGKMEQYF
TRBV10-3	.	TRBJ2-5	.	CAISERYSEETQYF
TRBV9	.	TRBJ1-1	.	CASRTLTGLNTEAFF
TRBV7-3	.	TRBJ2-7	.	CASSLTVTGNEQYF
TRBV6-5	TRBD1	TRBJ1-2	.	CASSWAGGDRNYGYTF